The 18 T cell receptor beta chains below all came from one sample that was sequenced in a study of blood T cell repertoires in COVID-19 (dated by TCRdb to 2018 to 2021). The protocol used for the library was the immunoSEQ multiplex PCR assay. TCRdb re-hosts the immuneACCESS table, in-frame sequences only. Its copies lack some clones; in the studies checked, an unresolved V gene accounts for under half of them, and the cause for the rest is not known. The sample records over 150,000 clones, over 75% of which are singletons. Clones ranked in the top ten supply 0.63% of the sample. Sequenced: peripheral blood. The receptors were gathered from a man between 60 and 75 years old with COVID-19, enrolled during active disease.

In this sample, this clone turned up once. V gene TRBV6-2 or TRBV6-3 combines with J gene TRBJ2-5; 7 positions match TRBD1. The V gene end was trimmed by 5 bases and the J gene end by 2 bases; junction bases not matched to a gene: 8. The CDR3 spans 15 residues. The V gene's germline CDR1 is MNHEY and CDR2 SVGEGT. This chain's CDR3 is CASSPGTVGQETQYF. The CDR3, as DNA: TGTGCCAGCAGTCCAGGGACAGTGGGGCAAGAGACCCAGTACTTC.

This sequence joins TRBV18 and TRBJ2-7; 9 nucleotides align to TRBD2. Germline CDR1 reads KGHSH; CDR2 reads LQKENI. The J segment lost 7 bases and the V segment lost 6 bases, leaving 13 bases of the junction unmatched. The CDR3 contains 15 residues. The CDR3: CASSEGAGGAWEQYF. The CDR3 bases are TGTGCCAGCTCCGAAGGAGCGGGGGGCGCTTGGGAGCAGTACTTC.

This clone was seen only once. V usage is TRBV19 and J usage is TRBJ1-1; D gene uncertain. V lost 7 bases to trimming and J lost 3 bases, with 15 bases between them. Germline CDR1 is LNHDA and CDR2 is SQIVND (reference sequence). This CDR3 region has 14 residues. The CDR3: CASNNPGGDTEAFF. In DNA form, the CDR3 reads TGTGCCAGTAATAATCCCGGCGGGGACACTGAAGCTTTCTTT.

This clone was observed a handful of times. This sequence joins TRBV6-5 and TRBJ1-1, with TRBD1 as a possible D gene (5 bases). V shed 6 bases and J shed 6 bases, with 17 bases lying between them. The V gene's germline CDR1 is MNHEY and CDR2 SVGAGI. The CDR3 is 14 residues long. The CDR3 sequence: CASRENGGSAEAFF. CDR3 DNA sequence: TGTGCCAGCAGGGAGAACGGGGGTTCGGCTGAAGCTTTCTTT.

This clone was seen just once. The chain uses TRBV15 and TRBJ2-3; 8 bases agree with TRBD2. The CDR3 loop spans 15 amino acids. V was clipped by 1 base and J by 3 bases; unmatched bases: 3. The germline gives CDR1 LNHNV, CDR2 YYDKDF (reference sequence). In nucleotides, the CDR3 is TGTGCCACCAGCAGAGGTGGGACTAGGACAGATACGCAGTATTTT. This gives the protein CATSRGGTRTDTQYF.

The chain joins TRBV19 to TRBJ1-1; unclear D gene. This CDR3 is 13 amino acids long. The V and J ends lost 3 bases and 1 base respectively, with 6 bases between them. CDR1 is LNHDA, CDR2 SQIVND, per germline (reference sequence). The CDR3 is CASSMRENTEAFF. CDR3 nucleotides: TGTGCCAGTAGTATGAGGGAGAACACTGAAGCTTTCTTT.

The rearrangement uses TRBV19 and TRBJ2-1, with a tentative D call TRBD1 (6 bases). V gave up 7 bases and J gave up 3 bases, with 10 bases separating them. Per the germline V gene, CDR1 is LNHDA and CDR2 is SQIVND (reference sequence). CDR3 length: 13 amino acids. CDR3 sequence: CASMEQGYNEQFF. The CDR3 coding sequence is TGTGCCAGTATGGAACAGGGCTACAATGAGCAGTTCTTC.

The gene calls are TRBV11-2 and TRBJ2-2; tentative D call: TRBD2 (5 bases). V was shortened by 0 bases and J by 7 bases, with 18 bases between the two germline ends. The CDR3 has 17 amino acids. Germline V gene data show CDR1 as SGHAT and CDR2 as FQNNGV. The chain's CDR3 is CASSLDYERARVGELFF. The CDR3 DNA is TGTGCCAGCAGCTTAGATTACGAGAGGGCACGGGTCGGGGAGCTGTTTTTT.

The chain couples TRBV2 to TRBJ1-5; D uncertain. This CDR3 comprises 15 residues. V was trimmed by 2 bases and J by 0 bases, leaving 8 bases between them. CDR1 and CDR2 (germline): SNHLY, FYNNEI. For the CDR3, the DNA is TGTGCCAGCAGTGAACGGCGGATTAGCAATCAGCCCCAGCATTTT. It encodes CASSERRISNQPQHF. Complete variable domain (other parts from reference TRBV2 and TRBJ1-5): EPEVTQTPSHQVTQMGQEVILRCVPISNHLYFYWYRQILGQKVEFLVSFYNNEISEKSEIFDDQFSVERPDGSNFTLKIRSTKLEDSAMYFCASSERRISNQPQHFGDGTRLSIL.

The chain combines TRBV5-4 with TRBJ1-3, with TRBD1 matching over 9 bases. The V gene's germline CDR1 is SGHNT and CDR2 YYREEE (reference sequence). The CDR3 is 14 amino acids. The J segment lost 2 bases and the V segment lost 3 bases, leaving 0 bases of the junction unmatched. The CDR3 loop is CASSWDRAGNTIYF. In nucleotides, the CDR3 is TGTGCCAGCAGCTGGGACAGGGCTGGAAACACCATATATTTT.

The chain links TRBV30 to TRBJ2-7; tentative D call: TRBD2 (6 bases). V lost 0 bases and J lost 9, with 18 bases in between. Germline V gene lookup returns CDR1 GTSNPN and CDR2 SVGIG (reference sequence). The CDR3 is 14 residues long. Here the CDR3 DNA reads TGTGCCTGGAGTGTATCTAGCGCCCGGTCCGGGCAGTACTTC. This gives the protein CAWSVSSARSGQYF.

This chain joins TRBV19 and TRBJ1-5, with 7 bases fitting TRBD1. V lost 4 bases and J lost 2; bases outside the gene matches: 17. The CDR3 spans 19 residues. Germline V gene sequence: CDR1 LNHDA, CDR2 SQIVND (reference sequence). CDR3 nucleotides: TGTGCCAGTAGTACCACGGGACCGACAGGGACGTCTCGCAATCAGCCCCAGCATTTT. This sequence encodes CASSTTGPTGTSRNQPQHF. Variable domain in full (rest from reference TRBV19 and TRBJ1-5): DGGITQSPKYLFRKEGQNVTLSCEQNLNHDAMYWYRQDPGQGLRLIYYSQIVNDFQKGDIAEGYSVSREKKESFPLTVTSAQKNPTAFYLCASSTTGPTGTSRNQPQHFGDGTRLSIL.

The chain combines TRBV5-8 with TRBJ1-5, with 9 bases matching TRBD1. Per the germline V gene, CDR1 is SGHTS and CDR2 is YDEGEE. The trim removed 5 bases at V and 4 bases at J, leaving 10 bases unmatched. CDR3 length equals 16 residues. DNA of the CDR3: TGTGCCAGCAGACCAGGGACAGGGAGTGGAAATCAGCCCCAGCATTTT. Translated: CASRPGTGSGNQPQHF.

The chain recombines TRBV7-8 with TRBJ2-7, with 9 bases matching TRBD2. The CDR3 consists of 15 residues. V shed 4 bases, J shed 6 bases, and the junction held 10 bases outside the gene matches. Germline V gene data show CDR1 as SGHVS and CDR2 as FQNEAQ. The CDR3 sequence is CASSSKAGGPFEQYF. Here the CDR3 DNA reads TGTGCCAGCAGCTCCAAAGCGGGAGGCCCGTTCGAGCAGTACTTC.

The V and J genes are TRBV5-1 and TRBJ1-1; weak D call: TRBD1 (5 bases). From germline, CDR1 is SGHRS and CDR2 YFSETQ. The CDR3 contains 14 residues. Trimming pared 6 bases from V and 5 bases from J, leaving 17 bases between. The CDR3 protein is CASTRDSSRTEAFF. In nucleotides, the CDR3 is TGCGCCAGCACTAGAGACAGCTCTCGGACTGAAGCTTTCTTT.

CDR3 protein: CASSPERYKQYF. DNA for the CDR3: TGCGCCAGCAGCCCGGAGAGGTACAAGCAGTACTTC. V and J are TRBV5-1 and TRBJ2-7; D remains unclear. The V end was cut by 4 bases, the J end by 8 bases, with 13 bases between. Germline lookup yields CDR1 SGHRS and CDR2 YFSETQ. The CDR3 contains 12 residues.

The rearrangement joins TRBV19 to TRBJ1-1; perhaps TRBD1 as D (5 bases). CDR1 is LNHDA, CDR2 SQIVND, per germline (reference sequence). The CDR3 runs to 14 residues. The germline V and J ends were trimmed by 0 bases and 4 bases, with 9 bases remaining between them. CDR3 amino acids: CASSIDAGGTEAFF. The CDR3 region has the DNA TGTGCCAGTAGTATAGATGCGGGGGGCACTGAAGCTTTCTTT.

The V call is TRBV7-2, the J call TRBJ1-1, with D tentatively TRBD1 (5 bases). This CDR3 is 12 amino acids long. V was trimmed by 1 base and J by 11 bases, leaving 11 bases between them. The germline V gene encodes CDR1 SGHTA and CDR2 FQGNSA. The CDR3 sequence is CASSLVAGMAFF. The CDR3, as DNA: TGTGCCAGCAGCTTAGTCGCAGGGATGGCTTTCTTT.